The 16 T cell receptor beta chains listed next were all sequenced from one sample in a study of T cell responses to AZD1222 COVID-19 vaccine. The protocol was immunoSEQ multiplex PCR, while the TCRdb copy is restricted to in-frame clones and leaves out a portion. There are some 150,000 clones in the sample; around 90% occur only once, and around 3% lies in the top ten. The source was peripheral blood, collected on day 0 of AZD1222 vaccination. These receptors were collected from an adult in good health.

This chain links TRBV7-8 with TRBJ1-5, with D maybe TRBD1 (5 bases). The CDR3 is 15 residues long. Germline assignment: CDR1 SGHVS and CDR2 FQNEAQ. V was cut by 0 bases and J by 4 bases, with 10 bases left in between. CDR3 protein: CASSLAPGGNQPQHF. The DNA of the CDR3 is TGTGCCAGCAGCTTAGCCCCGGGGGGGAATCAGCCCCAGCATTTT.

In DNA form, the CDR3 reads TGTGCCAGCAGCGTAGCGGGGTTAGGCTATGGCTACACCTTC. Encoded protein: CASSVAGLGYGYTF. V is TRBV9 and J is TRBJ1-2; no clear D. Germline V gene lookup returns CDR1 SGDLS and CDR2 YYNGEE. Between the trimmed V and J ends, which lost 0 bases and 4 bases, there was a span of 10 bases. The CDR3 has 14 amino acids.

The chain joins TRBV4-3 to TRBJ1-6; perhaps TRBD1 as D (6 bases). The CDR3 extends over 17 amino acids. Germline V gene lookup returns CDR1 LGHNA and CDR2 YSLEER. The V gene lost 1 base and the J gene lost 1 base, with 11 bases spanning the gap. In DNA form, the CDR3 reads TGCGCCAGCAGCCAAGGGACAGCTCTTTCCTATAATTCACCCCTCCACTTT. Amino acids: CASSQGTALSYNSPLHF.

This chain connects TRBV9 to TRBJ2-7; maybe TRBD2 (5 bases). The CDR3 is 16 residues long. Germline lookup yields CDR1 SGDLS and CDR2 YYNGEE. The germline V and J ends were trimmed by 0 bases and 3 bases, with 16 bases remaining between them. The CDR3 here is CASSVGGDERLYEQYF. In DNA form, the CDR3 reads TGTGCCAGCAGCGTAGGAGGTGATGAGCGGCTCTACGAGCAGTACTTC.

This chain joins TRBV6-5 and TRBJ2-7; weak D call: TRBD1 (5 bases). The CDR3 consists of 14 residues. Trimming pared 5 bases from V and 0 bases from J, leaving 11 bases between. CDR1 and CDR2 from the germline V gene are MNHEY and SVGAGI. The CDR3 DNA reads TGTGCCAGCAGTCAGGGCTTGAGCTCCTACGAGCAGTACTTC. It specifies CASSQGLSSYEQYF.

The chain carries TRBV6-1 and TRBJ1-6; D remains ambiguous. Germline loops: CDR1 MNHNS, CDR2 SASEGT. Trimming left V 2 bases short and J 9 bases short, with 14 bases between. The CDR3 totals 15 residues. This CDR3 reads CASSETVSVVSPLHF. The CDR3, as DNA: TGTGCCAGCAGTGAAACAGTCTCCGTCGTTTCACCCCTCCACTTT.

This rearrangement joins TRBV4-3 to TRBJ1-5; a weak D match, TRBD1 (5 bases). This CDR3 spans 14 amino acids. V was shortened by 0 bases and J by 4 bases, with 7 bases between the two germline ends. Germline CDR1 reads LGHNA; CDR2 reads YSLEER. The CDR3 DNA follows: TGCGCCAGCAGCCAAGAGACAGATAATCAGCCCCAGCATTTT. It encodes CASSQETDNQPQHF.

This clone was observed once. The chain recombines TRBV14 with TRBJ1-1; D remains unclear. Trimming pared 0 bases from V and 8 bases from J, leaving 10 bases between. Germline CDR1 SGHDN, CDR2 FVKESK. The length of the CDR3 is 13 residues. The CDR3 coding sequence is TGTGCCAGCAGCCAAGATCTGAGAGGAGAAGCTTTCTTT. It yields the protein CASSQDLRGEAFF.

J is TRBJ1-1 and V is TRBV14; unclear D gene. The V end lost 2 bases, the J end lost 1 base, and 11 bases lay between the germline ends. CDR1 is SGHDN, CDR2 FVKESK, per germline. The CDR3 contains 15 residues. The CDR3 region is CASSQTLLRNTEAFF. Here the CDR3 DNA reads TGTGCCAGCAGCCAAACCCTCCTTAGGAACACTGAAGCTTTCTTT.

The chain is built from TRBV4-1 and TRBJ2-7; possible D gene TRBD1, 5 bases. The CDR3 covers 14 residues. The V and J ends lost 4 bases and 2 bases respectively, with 12 bases between them. Germline V gene sequence: CDR1 MGHRA, CDR2 YSYEKL. The CDR3, as DNA: TGCGCCAGCAGCCTATCTGGGGCCACCTACGAGCAGTACTTC. Its protein is CASSLSGATYEQYF.

The rearrangement uses TRBV11-2 and TRBJ2-7, with 8 bases identical to TRBD1. This CDR3 contains 15 residues. Germline CDR1 and CDR2: SGHAT and FQNNGV. V lost 5 bases, J lost 1 base, and 7 bases stayed unmatched. The CDR3 DNA reads TGTGCCAGCAGCGCTAACAGGGGGACGTCCTACGAGCAGTACTTC. Amino acid sequence: CASSANRGTSYEQYF.

The chain couples TRBV28 to TRBJ2-3, with D tentatively TRBD2 (5 bases). The ends were cut back, 4 bases at V and 1 base at J, with 15 bases in the middle. Germline V lookup: CDR1 MDHEN, CDR2 SYDVKM. This CDR3 comprises 16 residues. Written as DNA, the CDR3 is TGTGCCAGCAGTTCGCCTAGCTGGCGGGGCACAGATACGCAGTATTTT. Translated, it gives CASSSPSWRGTDTQYF.

The chain is built from TRBV5-1 and TRBJ1-1; TRBD1 agrees at 10 bases. V lost 5 bases to trimming and J lost 1 base; unmatched junction nucleotides: 5. Germline V gene data show CDR1 as SGHRS and CDR2 as YFSETQ. The CDR3 extends over 15 amino acids. CDR3 in amino acids: CASRDRDRGNTEAFF. CDR3 coding DNA: TGCGCCAGCAGGGACCGGGACAGGGGGAACACTGAAGCTTTCTTT.

The CDR3 spells CASSIYGAGEAFF. The CDR3 coding sequence is TGTGCCAGTAGTATTTACGGAGCGGGGGAAGCTTTCTTT. V usage is TRBV19 and J usage is TRBJ1-1; D is unresolved. Germline V lookup: CDR1 LNHDA, CDR2 SQIVND (reference sequence). The CDR3 extends over 13 amino acids. Trimming left V 3 bases short and J 8 bases short, with 13 bases between.

The rearrangement joins TRBV4-3 to TRBJ2-5; D is possibly TRBD2 (6 bases). V dropped 0 bases and J dropped 3 bases, with 14 bases sitting between them. CDR3 length: 16 amino acids. The germline V gene encodes CDR1 LGHNA and CDR2 YSLEER. The CDR3 DNA sequence: TGCGCCAGCAGCCAAGATCTAGCGAGGGGAAAAGAGACCCAGTACTTC. Protein sequence: CASSQDLARGKETQYF.

The V and J genes are TRBV5-5 and TRBJ1-4; D ambiguous. The CDR3 runs to 14 residues. The V gene lost 4 bases and the J gene lost 5 bases, with 12 bases spanning the gap. Germline values: CDR1 SGHKS, CDR2 YYEKEE (reference sequence). CDR3 region: CASSAQWTNEKLFF. For the CDR3, the DNA is TGTGCCAGCAGCGCTCAGTGGACGAATGAAAAACTGTTTTTT.